The 27 T cell receptor beta chains below were found in one sample sequenced in a study of blood T cell repertoires in COVID-19. Sequencing was performed with immunoSEQ multiplex PCR; in TCRdb, only in-frame clones are kept and a portion is missing. The sample yields 140,000 or so clones, 80% seen once. Sequenced: peripheral blood. The receptor set was obtained from a woman aged 50 to 60 with acute or convalescent COVID-19.

The table lists this clone with a few counts. The chain carries TRBV6-4 and TRBJ2-1; 9 nucleotides align to TRBD2. The CDR3 is made up of 14 amino acids. Looked up from germline, CDR1 is MRHNA and CDR2 is SNTAGT. After removal of 10 bases from V and 8 bases from J, the junction contained 12 bases not matched to a gene. The CDR3 protein is CATAGSGGGDEQFF. CDR3 coding DNA: TGTGCCACCGCTGGTAGCGGGGGAGGGGATGAGCAGTTCTTC.

The J gene is TRBJ1-5, the V gene TRBV2, with a tentative D call TRBD1 (5 bases). The CDR3 runs 14 residues. Germline CDR1 SNHLY, CDR2 FYNNEI. V was cut by 6 bases and J by 6 bases, with 15 bases left in between. CDR3 region: CASRDDRLPQPQHF. Here the CDR3 DNA reads TGTGCCAGCAGGGACGACAGACTCCCTCAGCCCCAGCATTTT. The full variable domain, completed using reference TRBV2 and TRBJ1-5, is EPEVTQTPSHQVTQMGQEVILRCVPISNHLYFYWYRQILGQKVEFLVSFYNNEISEKSEIFDDQFSVERPDGSNFTLKIRSTKLEDSAMYFCASRDDRLPQPQHFGDGTRLSIL.

This chain joins TRBV5-6 and TRBJ1-1; 9 bases are shared with TRBD1. Trimming took 3 bases from V and 4 from J; bases not matched to a gene: 1. CDR3 length equals 13 residues. From germline, CDR1 is SGHDT and CDR2 YYEEEE. For the CDR3, the DNA is TGTGCCAGCAGCTGGGGACAGGGCACTGAAGCTTTCTTT. Encoded protein: CASSWGQGTEAFF.

This clone was counted between two and nine times. The chain is built from TRBV10-3 and TRBJ1-1; 8 positions match TRBD1. Germline assignment: CDR1 ENHRY and CDR2 SYGVKD. With V trimmed by 0 bases and J by 4 bases, 1 base remained unmatched. This CDR3 contains 14 residues. The CDR3 spells CAISESTGGTEAFF. Here the CDR3 DNA reads TGTGCCATCAGTGAGTCCACAGGGGGCACTGAAGCTTTCTTT.

This sequence joins TRBV5-4 and TRBJ2-7; 9 nucleotides match TRBD1. Germline trimming cut 4 bases from V and 0 bases from J; bases unmatched to any gene: 5. This CDR3 comprises 15 residues. Germline CDR1 SGHNT, CDR2 YYREEE (reference sequence). CDR3 nucleotide sequence: TGTGCCAGCAGCCCCGGGACAGGGAGCTCCTACGAGCAGTACTTC. The encoded protein is CASSPGTGSSYEQYF.

The chain couples TRBV13 to TRBJ2-3, with TRBD2 matching 7 bases. The V gene end was trimmed by 6 bases and the J gene end by 2 bases; junction bases not matched to a gene: 11. Germline assignment: CDR1 PRHDT and CDR2 FYEKMQ (reference sequence). The CDR3 sequence is 16 residues long. In DNA form, the CDR3 reads TGTGCCAGCAGGTTTACGGGGGGAGGTTCCACAGATACGCAGTATTTT. This codes for CASRFTGGGSTDTQYF. The variable domain in full, with the rest retrieved from reference TRBV13 and TRBJ2-3, is AAGVIQSPRHLIKEKRETATLKCYPIPRHDTVYWYQQGPGQDPQFLISFYEKMQSDKGSIPDRFSAQQFSDYHSELNMSSLELGDSALYFCASRFTGGGSTDTQYFGPGTRLTVL.

J is TRBJ1-2 and V is TRBV27; 7 nucleotides line up with TRBD1. The V gene's germline CDR1 is MNHEY and CDR2 SMNVEV (reference sequence). Germline trimming cut 2 bases from V and 3 bases from J; bases unmatched to any gene: 6. The CDR3 sequence is 15 residues long. In DNA, the CDR3 is TGTGCCAGCAGTTTAATACAGGGGAACGACTATGGCTACACCTTC. Amino acid sequence: CASSLIQGNDYGYTF.

To note about this clone: Other DNA sequences in the sample encode the same CDR3. This chain joins TRBV5-4 and TRBJ2-1; 8 positions match TRBD2. The CDR3 sequence is 16 residues long. Trimming cost V 2 bases and J 0 bases; bases outside gene matches: 4. Per the germline V gene, CDR1 is SGHNT and CDR2 is YYREEE (reference sequence). This CDR3 reads CASSFPSGSSYNEQFF. The CDR3 coding sequence is TGTGCCAGCAGCTTCCCAAGCGGGAGCTCCTACAATGAGCAGTTCTTC.

The chain couples TRBV3-1 (or the pseudogene TRBV3-2) to TRBJ1-6, with TRBD1 as a possible D gene (5 bases). V was shortened by 4 bases and J by 5 bases, with 18 bases between the two germline ends. Germline CDR1 and CDR2: LGHDT and YNNKEL (reference sequence). This CDR3 is 17 amino acids long. The chain's CDR3 is CASSPSRGGSDNSPLHF. In nucleotides, the CDR3 is TGTGCCAGCAGCCCCTCACGCGGGGGGAGCGATAATTCACCCCTCCACTTT.

This sequence joins TRBV6-5 and TRBJ1-3; no reliable D call. The V gene's germline CDR1 is MNHEY and CDR2 SVGAGI. V was trimmed by 7 bases and J by 0 bases, leaving 13 bases between them. The CDR3 covers 15 residues. CDR3 region: CASKARPNSGNTIYF. The CDR3 DNA reads TGTGCCAGCAAGGCCAGGCCAAACTCTGGAAACACCATATATTTT.

The chain links TRBV7-2 to TRBJ1-4; the D is unclear. CDR1 is SGHTA, CDR2 FQGNSA, per germline. CDR3 length equals 14 residues. Trimming pared 0 bases from V and 8 bases from J, leaving 10 bases between. The CDR3 sequence is CASSLASGFEKLFF. In nucleotides, the CDR3 is TGTGCCAGCAGCTTAGCTAGTGGTTTCGAAAAACTGTTTTTT. The whole variable domain, remainder taken from reference TRBV7-2 and TRBJ1-4, is GAGVSQSPSNKVTEKGKDVELRCDPISGHTALYWYRQSLGQGLEFLIYFQGNSAPDKSGLPSDRFSAERTGGSVSTLTIQRTQQEDSAVYLCASSLASGFEKLFFGSGTQLSVL.

V is TRBV4-3 and J is TRBJ1-2; 9 positions match TRBD1. From germline, CDR1 is LGHNA and CDR2 YSLEER. CDR3 length equals 16 residues. The trim removed 1 base at V and 4 bases at J, leaving 7 bases unmatched. In DNA, the CDR3 is TGCGCCAGCAGCCAAGGTGGACAGGGGTTCTTCTATGGCTACACCTTC. The encoded protein is CASSQGGQGFFYGYTF.

The chain joins TRBV27 to TRBJ1-1; no definite D call. Germline CDR1 is MNHEY and CDR2 is SMNVEV (reference sequence). The CDR3 loop spans 13 amino acids. V was clipped by 6 bases and J by 0 bases, with 8 bases between them. The CDR3 loop reads CASSPFMNTEAFF. CDR3 in DNA: TGTGCCAGCAGCCCTTTTATGAACACTGAAGCTTTCTTT.

The rearrangement joins TRBV27 to TRBJ2-5, with 10 bases lining up with TRBD2. The germline V gene encodes CDR1 MNHEY and CDR2 SMNVEV (reference sequence). The CDR3 runs to 16 residues. The ends lost 2 bases at V and 5 bases at J; junction bases unmatched: 8. The CDR3 here is CASSLSLLAGEETQYF. The CDR3 region has the DNA TGTGCCAGCAGTTTAAGCCTCCTAGCGGGGGAGGAGACCCAGTACTTC.

CDR3 residues: CASAREEGQNEKLFF. CDR3 DNA: TGTGCCAGCGCCAGGGAGGAGGGTCAAAATGAAAAACTGTTTTTT. The gene calls are TRBV4-2 and TRBJ1-4, with a possible D match to TRBD1 (5 bases). The CDR3 is 15 residues long. CDR1 is LGHNA, CDR2 YNFKEQ, per germline. V shed 8 bases and J shed 5 bases, with 18 bases lying between them.

The chain joins TRBV6-2 or TRBV6-3 to TRBJ1-1, with TRBD1 identical over 7 bases. Germline-derived CDR1 and CDR2 are MNHEY and SVGEGT. CDR3 size: 15 residues. V shed 0 bases and J 2 bases; nucleotides not matched to a gene: 3. In DNA, the CDR3 is TGTGCCAGCAGTTACTCGGGGACAGAAAACACTGAAGCTTTCTTT. It codes for CASSYSGTENTEAFF.

This clone was counted between two and nine times. V usage is TRBV3-1 (or the pseudogene TRBV3-2) and J usage is TRBJ1-2; D ambiguous. The CDR3 covers 16 residues. The ends were cut back, 4 bases at V and 3 bases at J, with 18 bases in the middle. The germline V gene has CDR1 LGHDT and CDR2 YNNKEL (reference sequence). The CDR3 DNA reads TGTGCCAGCAGCCCAGGTCCAGCCTCACTAGACTATGGCTACACCTTC. Translation gives CASSPGPASLDYGYTF.

The V and J genes are TRBV5-6 and TRBJ2-3, with 8 bases that match TRBD2. V was pared by 0 bases and J by 4 bases, with 10 bases of the junction left unmatched. This CDR3 has 17 amino acids. From germline, CDR1 is SGHDT and CDR2 YYEEEE. The CDR3 is CASSLVPDGGAADTQYF. The CDR3 region has the DNA TGTGCCAGCAGCTTGGTTCCGGACGGGGGGGCAGCAGATACGCAGTATTTT.

The chain couples TRBV19 to TRBJ1-2, with a tentative D call TRBD1 (5 bases). Per the germline V gene, CDR1 is LNHDA and CDR2 is SQIVND (reference sequence). The CDR3 is 14 amino acids. Trimming took 7 bases from V and 8 from J, leaving 20 bases between them. This CDR3 reads CASTLGWGLGGYTF. In nucleotides, the CDR3 is TGTGCCAGTACCTTAGGGTGGGGCTTGGGCGGCTACACCTTC. The whole variable domain, remainder taken from reference TRBV19 and TRBJ1-2, is DGGITQSPKYLFRKEGQNVTLSCEQNLNHDAMYWYRQDPGQGLRLIYYSQIVNDFQKGDIAEGYSVSREKKESFPLTVTSAQKNPTAFYLCASTLGWGLGGYTFGSGTRLTVV.

The chain joins TRBV30 to TRBJ1-2; TRBD1 matches 9 bases. CDR3 length equals 12 residues. Germline trimming cut 7 bases from V and 4 bases from J; bases unmatched to any gene: 4. Germline V gives CDR1 GTSNPN, CDR2 SVGIG (reference sequence). The DNA of the CDR3 is TGTGCCTTACCGGGACAGGGCTATGGCTACACCTTC. Translation: CALPGQGYGYTF.

The chain is built from TRBV4-2 and TRBJ1-5, with 8 bases aligning to TRBD1. Germline CDR1 is LGHNA and CDR2 is YNFKEQ. This CDR3 is 15 amino acids long. Trimming removed 3 bases from V and 7 bases from J; junction bases left unmatched: 8. The CDR3 sequence: CASSHEQGEDQPQHF. Here the CDR3 DNA reads TGTGCCAGCAGCCATGAACAGGGGGAGGACCAGCCCCAGCATTTT.

The rearrangement links TRBV24-1 to TRBJ1-5; weak D call: TRBD1 (6 bases). CDR3 size: 17 residues. Trimming shortened V by 4 bases and J by 2 bases, and 17 bases separated the two germline ends. CDR1 is KGHDR and CDR2 is SFDVKD in the germline V gene. The CDR3 nucleotides are TGTGCCACCAGTGACCAAACGGTGGGGGCCGGCAATCAGCCCCAGCATTTT. This codes for CATSDQTVGAGNQPQHF.

The V gene is TRBV7-9, the J gene TRBJ1-6; TRBD1 aligns across 7 bases. CDR3 length: 14 amino acids. Per germline, CDR1 SEHNR and CDR2 FQNEAQ (reference sequence). V trimming: 3 bases; J trimming: 10 bases; junction bases outside the gene matches: 6. CDR3 nucleotide sequence: TGTGCCAGCAGCTTCCAGGGGGACAGATCACCCCTCCACTTT. Protein product: CASSFQGDRSPLHF.

The chain recombines TRBV7-2 with TRBJ2-5; 12 nucleotides match TRBD2. Germline loops: CDR1 SGHTA, CDR2 FQGNSA. Trimming removed 4 bases from V and 5 bases from J; junction bases left unmatched: 11. The CDR3 is made up of 17 amino acids. CDR3 residues: CASSSGGLAGGPETQYF. DNA for the CDR3: TGTGCCAGCAGCTCCGGAGGGCTAGCGGGGGGGCCGGAGACCCAGTACTTC.

The chain recombines TRBV7-2 with TRBJ1-2, with unresolved D. V was pared by 1 base and J by 0 bases, with 12 bases between. Germline V gene lookup returns CDR1 SGHTA and CDR2 FQGNSA. The CDR3 spans 16 residues. The CDR3 region is CASSLGGEGANYGYTF. In DNA, the CDR3 is TGTGCCAGCAGCTTAGGCGGGGAGGGTGCTAACTATGGCTACACCTTC.

The V call is TRBV6-5, the J call TRBJ2-1, with D uncertain. The CDR3 is 11 residues long. Germline loops: CDR1 MNHEY, CDR2 SVGAGI. V lost 5 bases and J 4 bases, leaving 3 bases between the germline ends. The CDR3 spells CASSQYNEQFF. CDR3 nucleotides: TGTGCCAGCAGTCAATACAATGAGCAGTTCTTC.

CDR3 region: CASSIALADTQYF. As DNA, the CDR3 is TGTGCCAGCAGTATAGCACTAGCAGATACGCAGTATTTT. The rearrangement uses TRBV6-2 or TRBV6-3 and TRBJ2-3, with D perhaps matching TRBD2 (5 bases). From germline, CDR1 is MNHEY and CDR2 SVGEGT. V was shortened by 5 bases and J by 4 bases, with 10 bases between the two germline ends. This CDR3 spans 13 amino acids.